This T cell receptor (beta chain) emerged from a study of T cells in Graves' hyperthyroidism and ophthalmopathy. Across the study: Initial diagnosis, before any treatment, was when peripheral blood was collected. Findings and limits, study-wide: For ophthalmopathy, model prediction preceded onset by a median 6.5 months. Most thyroid-expanded clonotypes above 0.001 were also found in blood.

The CDR3 spans 14 residues. Germline V lookup: CDR1 MNHEY, CDR2 SMNVEV (reference sequence). Trimming removed 5 bases at V and 0 bases at J, with 9 bases between. From RNA transcripts, TCR beta CDR3 regions were amplified. During a first-round RT-PCR of the TCR CDR3, the HTBI primer set was used. TCRdb redid the calling of the multiplex PCR reads with MiXCR, one entry per CDR3 protein. The data contain some 340,000 distinct CDR3 sequences, roughly 13% of them singletons. Orbital computed tomography and thyroid ultrasound, together with serum TRAb and thyroxine and clinical symptoms, were used for diagnoses. A note on this clonotype: What it binds is unknown.

This clonotype was obtained from a woman aged 40 to 50 with Graves' ophthalmopathy. This chain uses TRBV27 with TRBJ2-3, with D possibly TRBD1 on 5 matching bases. The sequencing input was blood. The DNA of the CDR3 is TGTGCCAGCAGTAGGGGTTCTAGCACAGATACGCAGTATTTT. It codes for CASSRGSSTDTQYF.